These T cell receptor beta chains were read from a single sample in a study of blood T cell repertoires in COVID-19. The method was immunoSEQ multiplex PCR; TCRdb's version includes in-frame clones alone and lacks a portion of them. Of approximately 70,000 clones listed, approximately 88% are singletons. The specimen was peripheral blood. Receptor source: a human donor in a cohort sampled during active COVID-19. CDR3s include the opening cysteine and the closing phenylalanine or tryptophan. A D gene is named only where the DNA matches it firmly. A clone size is listed for some rows: how often the clone was seen (once, few, many), or a class if it is expanded.

v_call	d_call	j_call	clone_size	cdr3_aa	cdr3_nt
TRBV6-5	TRBD2	TRBJ2-3	.	CASSLGTTTDTQYF	TGTGCCAGCAGCCTCGGGACTACCACAGATACGCAGTATTTT
TRBV2	.	TRBJ2-2	.	CASSYINTGELFF	TGTGCCAGCAGTTACATAAACACCGGGGAGCTGTTTTTT
TRBV4-1	TRBD1	TRBJ1-2	.	CASSPEGQNYGYTF	TGCGCCAGCAGCCCCGAGGGACAGAACTATGGCTACACCTTC
TRBV20-1	.	TRBJ2-3	.	CSASTVRESTDTQYF	TGCAGTGCTAGTACGGTCCGGGAAAGCACAGATACGCAGTATTTT
TRBV18	.	TRBJ1-5	.	CASSPTSVEVYSNQPQHF	TGTGCCAGCTCACCGACGTCAGTGGAGGTTTATAGCAATCAGCCCCAGCATTTT
TRBV15	.	TRBJ2-1	.	CATSMGSEYNEQFF	TGTGCCACCAGCATGGGGAGTGAATACAATGAGCAGTTCTTC
TRBV25-1	TRBD1	TRBJ2-3	.	CASSDYGTGSDTQYF	TGTGCCAGCAGTGATTACGGGACAGGGTCCGATACGCAGTATTTT
TRBV19	.	TRBJ2-7	.	CASSPTTEVYEQYF	TGTGCCAGTAGCCCAACCACCGAGGTCTACGAGCAGTACTTC
TRBV7-2	.	TRBJ1-2	.	CASSTSRANYGYTF	TGTGCCAGCAGCACCTCCCGGGCTAACTATGGCTACACCTTC
TRBV6-2/TRBV6-3	.	TRBJ2-3	.	CASRYTGVADTQYF	TGTGCCAGCAGATACACGGGGGTTGCAGATACGCAGTATTTT
TRBV6-1	.	TRBJ1-3	.	CASSENSGVGSSGNTIYF	TGTGCCAGCAGTGAAAACTCCGGAGTGGGTAGCTCTGGAAACACCATATATTTT
TRBV6-6	TRBD1	TRBJ1-4	.	CASSGGGTTNEKLFF	TGTGCCAGCAGCGGAGGGGGCACTACTAATGAAAAACTGTTTTTT
TRBV6-5	.	TRBJ2-7	.	CASRASIYEQYF	TGTGCCAGCAGAGCATCTATCTACGAGCAGTACTTC
TRBV24-1	TRBD1	TRBJ2-7	.	CATSDSDRAYEQYF	TGTGCCACCAGTGATTCGGACAGGGCCTACGAGCAGTACTTC
TRBV7-9	TRBD2	TRBJ2-4	.	CASSLWTSGGATKNIQYF	TGTGCCAGCAGCTTATGGACTAGCGGGGGGGCCACTAAAAACATTCAGTACTTC
TRBV5-6	TRBD1	TRBJ2-6	.	CASSLTGTGGATGANVLTF	TGTGCCAGCAGCTTAACCGGGACAGGGGGCGCAACTGGGGCCAACGTCCTGACTTTC
TRBV10-2	.	TRBJ2-3	.	CASTGSDTQYF	TGCGCCAGTACAGGATCAGATACGCAGTATTTT
TRBV27	.	TRBJ2-2	.	CASSLLANTGELFF	TGTGCCAGCAGTCTCCTAGCGAACACCGGGGAGCTGTTTTTT
TRBV6-1	.	TRBJ2-3	.	CASSEKTYSTDTQYF	TGTGCCAGCAGTGAAAAAACATATAGCACAGATACGCAGTATTTT
TRBV3-1/TRBV3-2	.	TRBJ2-1	once	CASSQVARSYNEQFF	TGTGCCAGCAGCCAAGTAGCCAGATCCTACAATGAGCAGTTCTTC
TRBV15	.	TRBJ2-7	.	CATSRDPQRGEQYF	TGTGCCACCAGCAGAGATCCGCAACGAGGGGAGCAGTACTTC
TRBV19	.	TRBJ1-2	.	CASRVDSHYGYTF	TGTGCCAGTAGGGTGGACAGCCACTATGGCTACACCTTC
TRBV27	.	TRBJ2-7	.	CASSLVPGNFYEQYF	TGTGCCAGCAGTTTAGTTCCGGGAAACTTCTACGAGCAGTACTTC
TRBV2	.	TRBJ2-7	.	CASSVLIVSYEQYF	TGTGCCAGCAGTGTGTTAATTGTTTCGTACGAGCAGTACTTC
TRBV7-8	TRBD2	TRBJ2-7	.	CASSGTSGKGRGEQYF	TGTGCCAGCAGCGGGACTAGCGGCAAAGGGAGGGGCGAGCAGTACTTC
TRBV9	.	TRBJ2-1	.	CASSVGDPGAPSEQFF	TGTGCCAGCAGCGTAGGGGACCCGGGAGCCCCGAGTGAGCAGTTCTTC
TRBV6-6	TRBD2	TRBJ2-4	.	CASRAGGAAPIQYF	TGTGCCAGCAGGGCCGGGGGGGCGGCCCCAATTCAGTACTTC
TRBV19	.	TRBJ2-7	.	CASRKTTGMYEQYF	TGTGCCAGTCGAAAAACTACAGGGATGTACGAGCAGTACTTC
TRBV3-1/TRBV3-2	.	TRBJ2-5	.	CASSHNTGEETQYF	TGTGCCAGCAGCCATAACACGGGGGAAGAGACCCAGTACTTC
TRBV6-4	.	TRBJ2-3	.	CASSDRPRAGTQYF	TGTGCCAGCAGTGACCGCCCTCGGGCGGGAACGCAGTATTTT
TRBV7-2	TRBD1	TRBJ2-7	.	CASTLQGSTYEQYF	TGTGCCAGCACTTTACAGGGGAGCACCTACGAGCAGTACTTC
TRBV10-3	.	TRBJ1-2	.	CAISVPGAEGGYTF	TGTGCCATCAGTGTCCCAGGGGCTGAGGGGGGCTACACCTTC
TRBV20-1	TRBD2	TRBJ2-1	.	CSASRLAGDFEQFF	TGCAGTGCTAGTAGGCTAGCGGGAGACTTTGAGCAGTTCTTC
TRBV15	.	TRBJ1-1	.	CATSTRRLTGTEAFF	TGTGCCACCAGCACTCGACGGCTTACGGGCACTGAAGCTTTCTTT
TRBV6-2/TRBV6-3	.	TRBJ1-2	.	CASSYSGTWRGYTF	TGTGCCAGCAGTTACTCAGGGACATGGAGGGGCTACACCTTC
TRBV20-1	TRBD2	TRBJ2-3	once	CSASARLAGGPTDTQYF	TGCAGTGCTAGTGCCCGACTAGCGGGGGGACCCACAGATACGCAGTATTTT
TRBV5-6	.	TRBJ1-1	.	CASSTPTGTEAFF	TGTGCCAGCAGCACACCGACGGGCACTGAAGCTTTCTTT
TRBV19	TRBD2	TRBJ2-5	.	CASSMGLAAIQETQYF	TGTGCCAGTAGTATGGGACTAGCGGCAATCCAAGAGACCCAGTACTTC
TRBV14	.	TRBJ2-2	.	CASSQRGPGTGELFF	TGTGCCAGCAGCCAGCGGGGGCCGGGCACCGGGGAGCTGTTTTTT
TRBV6-2/TRBV6-3	.	TRBJ1-5	.	CASSPGSNQPQHF	TGTGCCAGCAGTCCAGGGAGCAATCAGCCCCAGCATTTT
TRBV19	.	TRBJ2-7	once	CASSRQFSYEQYF	TGTGCCAGTAGTAGACAGTTTTCCTACGAGCAGTACTTC
TRBV10-3	TRBD1	TRBJ2-7	once	CAISAQGAEGSGAEQYF	TGTGCCATCAGTGCCCAGGGGGCGGAGGGGTCGGGTGCCGAGCAGTACTTC
TRBV4-1	TRBD2	TRBJ2-5	once	CASSQTAGGYQETQYF	TGCGCCAGCAGCCAAACGGCGGGAGGGTACCAAGAGACCCAGTACTTC
TRBV14	.	TRBJ2-2	.	CASSQDPVGSTGELFF	TGTGCCAGCAGCCAAGATCCGGTAGGGAGCACCGGGGAGCTGTTTTTT
TRBV3-1/TRBV3-2	.	TRBJ2-7	.	CASSQAPPGIPYEQYF	TGTGCCAGCAGCCAAGCCCCTCCCGGGATCCCCTACGAGCAGTACTTC
TRBV18	TRBD2	TRBJ2-1	.	CASSPASGRGKNEQFF	TGTGCCAGCTCACCAGCTAGCGGGAGGGGGAAAAATGAGCAGTTCTTC
TRBV11-2	.	TRBJ1-4	once	CASSLVGRGEKLFF	TGTGCCAGCAGCTTAGTAGGCCGGGGGGAAAAACTGTTTTTT
TRBV12-3/TRBV12-4	.	TRBJ1-1	.	CASSLGQRTEAFF	TGTGCCAGCAGTTTAGGACAGCGAACTGAAGCTTTCTTT
TRBV28	.	TRBJ2-7	.	CASSLWEYEQYF	TGTGCCAGCAGTTTATGGGAGTACGAGCAGTACTTC
TRBV3-1/TRBV3-2	.	TRBJ2-3	.	CASSQDPNSITDTQYF	TGTGCCAGCAGCCAAGATCCCAATTCTATCACAGATACGCAGTATTTT
TRBV12-3/TRBV12-4	TRBD1	TRBJ2-1	.	CASSLQGADEQFF	TGTGCCAGCAGTTTACAGGGGGCTGATGAGCAGTTCTTC
TRBV5-1	.	TRBJ2-1	.	CASSSTGLEQFF	TGCGCCAGCAGCTCCACTGGTCTTGAGCAGTTCTTC
TRBV7-8	.	TRBJ2-1	.	CASSSNVPGRPTGEQFF	TGTGCCAGCAGCTCGAATGTTCCAGGTCGGCCCACAGGTGAGCAGTTCTTC